These 5 T cell receptor beta chains share one sample of origin, sequenced in a study of spatial heterogeneity in lung cancer. MiXCR was run by TCRdb on the 5' RACE reads, yielding one entry per CDR3 protein. The sample holds approximately 56,000 distinct CDR3 sequences, roughly 7% seen once. Regarding time point: blood at routine non-recurrence follow-up after resection. Whole RNA from tumor, nontumor lung or frozen PBMC was sequenced unsorted. The sequencing here drew on PBMCs, taken at follow-up. The receptors originated from a female donor with early-stage non-small cell lung cancer.

This clonotype was seen only a few times. One end of the junction varies from germline; a read error may be responsible. The V call is TRBV7-7, the J call TRBJ2-7, with 7 bases fitting TRBD2. Germline loops: CDR1 SSHAT, CDR2 FNYEAQ (reference sequence). This CDR3 spans 15 amino acids. This chain's CDR3 is CASSLASGRPYEQYF. CDR3 nucleotides: TGTGCTAGCAGCTTAGCTAGCGGCCGACCCTACGAGCAGTACTTC.

With respect to this clonotype: Possible read error: a much larger clone is one base away. The V and J genes are TRBV6-2 or TRBV6-3 and TRBJ1-1; D call uncertain. CDR3 length equals 13 residues. Germline CDR1 reads MNHEY; CDR2 reads SVGEGT. Here the CDR3 DNA reads TGTGCCAGCGGTTACGGGTTTGGCACTGAAGCTTTCTTT. Protein: CASGYGFGTEAFF.

The chain links TRBV29-1 to TRBJ2-1, with D perhaps matching TRBD1 or TRBD2 (7 bases each). This CDR3 has 13 residues. V was pared by 3 bases and J by 12 bases, with 18 bases between. Germline V lookup: CDR1 SQVTM, CDR2 ANQGSEA. The CDR3, as DNA: TGCAGCGTTGACTACAAACAGGGGAGGGCGCAGTTCTTC. Its translation is CSVDYKQGRAQFF.

CDR3 bases: TGTGCCAGCAGCGTAGCTACAGGGGGAGGCGGGTACGAGCAGTACTTC. It is translated as CASSVATGGGGYEQYF. The rearrangement uses TRBV9 and TRBJ2-7, with 8 bases fitting TRBD1. CDR3 length: 16 amino acids. V lost 0 bases to trimming and J lost 4 bases; unmatched junction nucleotides: 9. Germline V lookup: CDR1 SGDLS, CDR2 YYNGEE.

This rearrangement joins TRBV9 to TRBJ2-2; perhaps TRBD2 as D (6 bases). This CDR3 has 14 amino acids. In germline, CDR1 is SGDLS, CDR2 YYNGEE. Trimming pared 6 bases from V and 4 bases from J, leaving 13 bases between. CDR3 sequence (DNA): TGTGCCAGCACCCAGACTAGTTTCACCGGGGAGCTGTTTTTT. The encoded protein is CASTQTSFTGELFF.